Included here is one T cell receptor beta chain sequence, with context. Per germline, CDR1 SGHRS and CDR2 YFSETQ. Trimming removed 0 bases at V and 3 bases at J, with 6 bases between. The CDR3 loop spans 13 amino acids. Using immunoSEQ multiplex PCR, the repertoire was profiled, and TCRdb retains in-frame clones only, with some absent. The sample includes tens of thousands of clones, about 78% of them seen just once. The sample belongs to a study of radiotherapy plus CTLA-4 blockade in lung cancer. Overall study context: Objective responses emerged in under 20% of patients, and 31% attained disease control.

V usage is TRBV5-1 and J usage is TRBJ1-1; TRBD1 is a possible D gene (6 bases). This specimen consisted of peripheral blood, obtained from a patient treated with radiotherapy plus ipilimumab. This sequence originates from a human donor with non-small cell lung cancer who had a partial response to radiotherapy plus ipilimumab. Some clones in this sample may be carry-over from other donors' samples. DNA for the CDR3: TGCGCCAGCAGCTTGGCAGGGGACACTGAAGCTTTCTTT. It translates to CASSLAGDTEAFF. Supplemented by reference TRBV5-1 and TRBJ1-1, the full variable domain reads KAGVTQTPRYLIKTRGQQVTLSCSPISGHRSVSWYQQTPGQGLQFLFEYFSETQRNKGNFPGRFSGRQFSNSRSEMNVSTLELGDSALYLCASSLAGDTEAFFGQGTRLTVV.